A single sample gave rise to the 5 T cell receptor beta chains below, sequenced in a study of T cell repertoires in cytomegalovirus infection. TCRdb itself ran the reads through MiXCR, one entry per CDR3 protein. The table has almost 500,000 distinct CDR3 sequences, about 11% seen once. Sequencing input: PBMCs. These receptors all come from a human donor in good health (CMV status not recorded). Some clones in this sample may be carry-over from other donors' samples.

This clonotype was seen ten or more times. The rearrangement links TRBV20-1 to TRBJ2-7, with a possible D match to TRBD1 (6 bases). Trimming took off 4 bases at V and 3 bases at J, with 16 bases between the two ends. CDR1 and CDR2 (germline): DFQATT, SNEGSKA (reference sequence). The CDR3 runs to 14 residues. CDR3 nucleotides: TGCAGTGCTACGTCCCAGGGGAATTTCTACGAGCAGTACTTC. It codes for CSATSQGNFYEQYF.

This clonotype was recorded many times. The chain recombines TRBV7-2 with TRBJ1-6, with 7 bases matching TRBD1. Germline V lookup: CDR1 SGHTA, CDR2 FQGNSA. With 4 bases clipped from V and 10 bases from J, the junction kept 10 bases outside the gene matches. CDR3 size: 15 residues. The CDR3 sequence: CASSSATGRNSPLHF. The CDR3 region has the DNA TGTGCCAGCAGCTCAGCGACAGGGAGAAACTCACCCCTCCACTTT.

This clonotype was detected ten times or more. In DNA, the CDR3 is TGCAGTGCTAGTCTCGAAGAGACCCAGTACTTC. It specifies CSASLEETQYF. This chain joins TRBV20-1 and TRBJ2-5; D unresolved. This CDR3 region has 11 residues. Trimming cost V 3 bases and J 3 bases, with 5 bases left between them. Germline-derived CDR1 and CDR2 are DFQATT and SNEGSKA (reference sequence).

The sample holds many counts of this clonotype. The DNA for the CDR3 is TGTGCCAGCAGTGTGCGGAGAAAAGAGACCCAGTACTTC. Residues: CASSVRRKETQYF. V usage is TRBV2 and J usage is TRBJ2-5, with no clear D. The CDR3 is 13 amino acids. V lost 4 bases and J lost 3, with 9 bases in between. CDR1 is SNHLY, CDR2 FYNNEI, per germline.

The table lists this clonotype with many counts. The chain couples TRBV5-1 to TRBJ1-5; D call uncertain. The CDR3 has 13 residues. The germline gives CDR1 SGHRS, CDR2 YFSETQ. V was pared by 3 bases and J by 6 bases, with 10 bases between. This CDR3 is CASSSVMGQPQHF. CDR3 nucleotides: TGCGCCAGCAGCTCGGTTATGGGTCAGCCCCAGCATTTT. Based on the CDR3 plus reference TRBV5-1 and TRBJ1-5, the full variable domain is KAGVTQTPRYLIKTRGQQVTLSCSPISGHRSVSWYQQTPGQGLQFLFEYFSETQRNKGNFPGRFSGRQFSNSRSEMNVSTLELGDSALYLCASSSVMGQPQHFGDGTRLSIL.